The clone carrying this T cell receptor (beta chain) was picked up one time. In germline, CDR1 is SQVTM, CDR2 ANQGSEA. V lost 7 bases and J lost 5; bases outside the gene matches: 12. There are 14 residues in the CDR3. The sample is drawn from a study of blood T cell repertoires in COVID-19. Study background: From T cells, B-cell-depleted T cells, or PBMCs came the material, which was cDNA or gDNA.

Some clones are missing from TCRdb's copy, which holds only in-frame ones; the method was immunoSEQ multiplex PCR. The table lists about 100,000 clones, over 75% of them singletons. Sequenced material: peripheral blood. This sequence joins TRBV29-1 and TRBJ2-7; 9 nucleotides align to TRBD1. The receptor's source is a human donor in a cohort sampled during active COVID-19. CDR3 sequence (DNA): TGCAGCGCAAGACAGGGGGACAAGATGGACGAGCAGTACTTC. This sequence encodes CSARQGDKMDEQYF.